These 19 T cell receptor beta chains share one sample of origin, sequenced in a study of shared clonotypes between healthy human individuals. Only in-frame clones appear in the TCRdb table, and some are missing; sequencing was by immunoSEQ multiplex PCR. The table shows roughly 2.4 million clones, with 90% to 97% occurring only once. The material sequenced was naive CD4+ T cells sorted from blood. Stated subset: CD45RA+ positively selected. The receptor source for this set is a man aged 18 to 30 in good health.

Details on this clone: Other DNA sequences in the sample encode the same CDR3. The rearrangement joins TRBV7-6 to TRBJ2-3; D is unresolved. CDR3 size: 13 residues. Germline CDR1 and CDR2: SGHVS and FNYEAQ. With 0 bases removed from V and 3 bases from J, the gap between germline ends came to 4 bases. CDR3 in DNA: TGTGCCAGCAGCTTAGCCCGGACAGATACGCAGTATTTT. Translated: CASSLARTDTQYF.

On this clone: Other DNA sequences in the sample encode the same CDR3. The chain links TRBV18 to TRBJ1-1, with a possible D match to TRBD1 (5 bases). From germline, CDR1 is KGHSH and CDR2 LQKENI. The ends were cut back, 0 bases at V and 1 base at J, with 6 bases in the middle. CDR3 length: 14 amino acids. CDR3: CASSPPGGNTEAFF. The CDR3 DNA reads TGTGCCAGCTCACCACCCGGGGGGAACACTGAAGCTTTCTTT.

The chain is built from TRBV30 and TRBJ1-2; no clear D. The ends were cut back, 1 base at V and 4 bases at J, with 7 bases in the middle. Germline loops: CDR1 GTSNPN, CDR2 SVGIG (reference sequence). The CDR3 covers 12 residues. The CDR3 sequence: CAWSEFTYGYTF. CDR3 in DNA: TGTGCCTGGAGTGAGTTCACCTATGGCTACACCTTC.

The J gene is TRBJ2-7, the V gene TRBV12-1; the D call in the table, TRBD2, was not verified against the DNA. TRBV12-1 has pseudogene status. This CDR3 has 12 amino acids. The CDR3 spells CDGRECSYEQYF. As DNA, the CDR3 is TGCGACGGGCGGGAGTGCTCCTACGAGCAGTACTTC.

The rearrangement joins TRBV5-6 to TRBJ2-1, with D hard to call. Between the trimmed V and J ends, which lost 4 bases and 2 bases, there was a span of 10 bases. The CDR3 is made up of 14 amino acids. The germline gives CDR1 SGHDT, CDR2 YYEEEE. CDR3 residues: CASSPDLTYNEQFF. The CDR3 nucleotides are TGTGCCAGCAGCCCGGACCTTACCTACAATGAGCAGTTCTTC. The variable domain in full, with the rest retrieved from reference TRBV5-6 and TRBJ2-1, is DAGVTQSPTHLIKTRGQQVTLRCSPKSGHDTVSWYQQALGQGPQFIFQYYEEEERQRGNFPDRFSGHQFPNYSSELNVNALLLGDSALYLCASSPDLTYNEQFFGPGTRLTVL.

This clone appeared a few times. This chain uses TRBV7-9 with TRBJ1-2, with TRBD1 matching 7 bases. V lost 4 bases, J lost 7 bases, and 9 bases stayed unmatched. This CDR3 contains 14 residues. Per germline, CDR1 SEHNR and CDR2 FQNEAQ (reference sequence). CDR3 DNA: TGTGCCAGCAGCTCCGGACAGGCGTGGGTTGGCTACACCTTC. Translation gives CASSSGQAWVGYTF.

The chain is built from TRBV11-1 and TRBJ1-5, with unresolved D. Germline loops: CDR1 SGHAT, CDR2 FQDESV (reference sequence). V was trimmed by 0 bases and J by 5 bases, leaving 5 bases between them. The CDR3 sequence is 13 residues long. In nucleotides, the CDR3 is TGTGCCAGCAGCTTAGCGTTAGATCAGCCCCAGCATTTT. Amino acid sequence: CASSLALDQPQHF.

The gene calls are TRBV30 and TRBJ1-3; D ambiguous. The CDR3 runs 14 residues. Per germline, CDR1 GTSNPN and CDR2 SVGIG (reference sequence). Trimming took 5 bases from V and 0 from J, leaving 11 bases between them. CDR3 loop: CAWFPVYSGNTIYF. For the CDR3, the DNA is TGTGCCTGGTTCCCGGTGTACTCTGGAAACACCATATATTTT.

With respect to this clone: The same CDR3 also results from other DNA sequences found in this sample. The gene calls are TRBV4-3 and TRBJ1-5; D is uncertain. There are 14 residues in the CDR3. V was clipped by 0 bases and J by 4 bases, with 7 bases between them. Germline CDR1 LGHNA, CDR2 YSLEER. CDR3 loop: CASSQDLGNQPQHF. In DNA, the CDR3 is TGCGCCAGCAGCCAAGACTTGGGTAATCAGCCCCAGCATTTT.

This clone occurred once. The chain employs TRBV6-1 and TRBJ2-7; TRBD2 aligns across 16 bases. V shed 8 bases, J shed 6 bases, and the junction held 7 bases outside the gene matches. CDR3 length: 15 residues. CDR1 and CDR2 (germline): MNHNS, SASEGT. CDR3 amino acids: CASEGGTSGRVEQYF. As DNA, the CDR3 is TGTGCCAGCGAAGGAGGGACTAGCGGGAGGGTCGAGCAGTACTTC.

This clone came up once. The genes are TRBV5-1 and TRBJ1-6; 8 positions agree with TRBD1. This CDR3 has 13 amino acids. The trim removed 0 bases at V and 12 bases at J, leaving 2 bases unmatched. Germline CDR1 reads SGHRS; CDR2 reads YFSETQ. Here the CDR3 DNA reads TGCGCCAGCAGCTTGGGACAGGGGATACCCCTCCACTTT. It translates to CASSLGQGIPLHF.

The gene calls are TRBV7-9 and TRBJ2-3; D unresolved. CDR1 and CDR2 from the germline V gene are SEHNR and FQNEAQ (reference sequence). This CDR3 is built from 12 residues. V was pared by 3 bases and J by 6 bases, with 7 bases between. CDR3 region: CASSFVLDTQYF. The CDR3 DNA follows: TGTGCCAGCAGCTTCGTATTGGATACGCAGTATTTT. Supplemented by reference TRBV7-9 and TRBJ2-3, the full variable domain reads DTGVSQNPRHKITKRGQNVTFRCDPISEHNRLYWYRQTLGQGPEFLTYFQNEAQLEKSRLLSDRFSAERPKGSFSTLEIQRTEQGDSAMYLCASSFVLDTQYFGPGTRLTVL.

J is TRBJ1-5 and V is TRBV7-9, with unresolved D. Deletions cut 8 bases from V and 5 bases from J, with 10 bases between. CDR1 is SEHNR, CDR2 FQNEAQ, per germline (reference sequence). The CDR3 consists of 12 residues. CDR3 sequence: CASGETDQPQHF. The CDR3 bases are TGTGCCAGCGGGGAAACTGATCAGCCCCAGCATTTT.

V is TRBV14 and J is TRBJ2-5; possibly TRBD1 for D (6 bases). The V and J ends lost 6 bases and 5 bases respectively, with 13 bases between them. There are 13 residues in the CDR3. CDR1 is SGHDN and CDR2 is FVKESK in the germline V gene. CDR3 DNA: TGTGCCAGCAGGTACTCAGGGGTTGAGACCCAGTACTTC. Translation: CASRYSGVETQYF.

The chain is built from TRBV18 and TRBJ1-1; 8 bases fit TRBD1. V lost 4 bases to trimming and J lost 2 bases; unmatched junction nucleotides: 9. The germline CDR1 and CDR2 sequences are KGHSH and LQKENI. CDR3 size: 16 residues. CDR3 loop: CASSLRQGSGNTEAFF. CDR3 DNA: TGTGCCAGCTCACTAAGACAGGGGAGCGGAAACACTGAAGCTTTCTTT.

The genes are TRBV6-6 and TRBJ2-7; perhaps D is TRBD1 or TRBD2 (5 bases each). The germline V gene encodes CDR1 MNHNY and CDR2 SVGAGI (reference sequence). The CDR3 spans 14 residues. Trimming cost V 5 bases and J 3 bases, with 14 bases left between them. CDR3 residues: CASSPGRMVYEQYF. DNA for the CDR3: TGTGCCAGCAGTCCGGGACGGATGGTCTACGAGCAGTACTTC.

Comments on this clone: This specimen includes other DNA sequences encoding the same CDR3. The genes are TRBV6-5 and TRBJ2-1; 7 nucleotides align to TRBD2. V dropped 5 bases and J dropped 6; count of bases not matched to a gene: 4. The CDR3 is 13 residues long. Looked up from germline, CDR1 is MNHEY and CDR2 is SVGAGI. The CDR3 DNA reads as TGTGCCAGCAGTCCGACTAGCCGCAATGAGCAGTTCTTC. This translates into CASSPTSRNEQFF.

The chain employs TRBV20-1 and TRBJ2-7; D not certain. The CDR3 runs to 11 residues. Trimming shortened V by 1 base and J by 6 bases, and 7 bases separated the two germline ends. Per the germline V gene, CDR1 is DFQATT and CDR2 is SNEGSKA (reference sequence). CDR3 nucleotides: TGCAGTGCTAGAGGTCCCACCGAGCAGTACTTC. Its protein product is CSARGPTEQYF.

The CDR3 here is CAISESFTSASSTDTQYF. The CDR3 coding sequence is TGTGCCATCAGTGAGTCGTTCACTAGCGCTTCTAGCACAGATACGCAGTATTTT. V usage is TRBV10-3 and J usage is TRBJ2-3; 7 nucleotides match TRBD2. The V gene end was trimmed by 0 bases and the J gene end by 0 bases; junction bases not matched to a gene: 9. CDR3 size: 18 residues. The germline V gene has CDR1 ENHRY and CDR2 SYGVKD.